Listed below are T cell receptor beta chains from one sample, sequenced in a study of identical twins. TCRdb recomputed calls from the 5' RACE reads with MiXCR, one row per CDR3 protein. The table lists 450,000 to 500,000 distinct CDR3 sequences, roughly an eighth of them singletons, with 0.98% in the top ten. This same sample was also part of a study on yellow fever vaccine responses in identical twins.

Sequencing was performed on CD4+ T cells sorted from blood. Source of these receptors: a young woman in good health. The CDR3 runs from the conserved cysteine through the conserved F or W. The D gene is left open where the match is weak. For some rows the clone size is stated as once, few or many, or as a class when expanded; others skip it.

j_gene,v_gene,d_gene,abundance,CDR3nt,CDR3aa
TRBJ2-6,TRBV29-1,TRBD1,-,TGCAGCGTTGGGGGCGGACAGGGGATTTTTGGGGCCAACGTCCTGACTTTC,CSVGGGQGIFGANVLTF
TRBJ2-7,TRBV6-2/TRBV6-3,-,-,TGTGCCAGCAGTTCACCTCCGGGCCCCTACGAGCAGTACTTC,CASSSPPGPYEQYF
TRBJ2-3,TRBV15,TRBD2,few,TGTGCCACCAGCAGACCCCGGGGGGGAGGGACAGATACGCAGTATTTT,CATSRPRGGGTDTQYF
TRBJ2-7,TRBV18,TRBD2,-,TGTGCCAGCTCACCATCTAGCGGGAACTACGAGCAGTACTTC,CASSPSSGNYEQYF
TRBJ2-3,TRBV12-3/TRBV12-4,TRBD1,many,TGTGCCAGCAGTTTGAACAGGGGGCAGACAGATACGCAGTATTTT,CASSLNRGQTDTQYF
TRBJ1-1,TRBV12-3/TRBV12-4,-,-,TGTGCCAGCAGTCCTCCTTCACAGGGTCGGGCTTTCTTT,CASSPPSQGRAFF
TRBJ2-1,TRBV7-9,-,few,TGTGCCAGCAGCATGAACAATGAGCAGTTCTTC,CASSMNNEQFF
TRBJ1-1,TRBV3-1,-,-,TGTGCCAGCAGCCAAACGGTAGGGGGGCTCGCTTTCTTT,CASSQTVGGLAFF
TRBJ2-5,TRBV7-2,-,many,TGTGCCAGCAGCTTAATGGCAGCCGAAGAGACCCAGTACTTC,CASSLMAAEETQYF
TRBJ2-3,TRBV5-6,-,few,TGTGCCAGCAGCTTGGGTGCGGGGAGAAGCACAGATACGCAGTATTTT,CASSLGAGRSTDTQYF